This T cell receptor beta chain was retrieved from a study of cytomegalovirus exposure and HLA in healthy donors. Study outcomes and limitations: Later analysis found that TCR beta chains associated with HLA were more clonally expanded than other, equally common chains. Analyses of presence/absence relied on an assumption of roughly uniform sequencing depth across donors. There were a few CMV-associated chains whose specificity for CMV antigens was confirmed in vitro. Later work found most CMV-associated TCR beta chains apparently HLA-restricted.

It was with 60 Vbeta and 13 Jbeta primers that the PCR ran. Method: immunoSEQ multiplex PCR; TCRdb's copy keeps in-frame clones and lacks some. There are approximately 210,000 clones in the sample; about 77% occur only once, and over 2% lies in the top ten. As for this clone: Its antigen is unidentified.

Germline CDR1 is SGHRS and CDR2 is YFSETQ. V was clipped by 4 bases and J by 3 bases, with 11 bases between them. The CDR3 is made up of 13 amino acids. The chain carries TRBV5-1 and TRBJ2-7, with D possibly TRBD1 on 6 matching bases. Input material: PBMCs. The receptor was derived from a woman aged 25 to 45 in good health and CMV-seropositive. CDR3 DNA sequence: TGCGCCAGCAGCCTCGGACAGCTCTACGAGCAGTACTTC. It encodes CASSLGQLYEQYF.